The subject of this entry is one T cell receptor beta chain. Its recognized antigen is unknown. It has no much larger one-base neighbor in the sample; base qualities were not kept. The data derive from a study of post-analysis software for immune sequencing data (dated by TCRdb to about 2015). Broadly, across the study: Recorded disease courses included relapsing-remitting, secondary progressive and progressive-relapsing multiple sclerosis, with some patients lacking subtype annotation. The multiple sclerosis patient repertoires were compared with more than 9 previously published healthy control repertoires from donors aged about 6 to 26 years. A subset of samples was prepared in parallel using single-end sample barcoding, then pooled and co-amplified after Illumina adapter ligation. Broad study findings and their caveats: Strong co-clustering of samples prepared in the same batch was shown by direct clustering with F measure, prompting a batch-effect correction. Compared with controls, multiple sclerosis patients had significantly lower normalized Chao1 diversity, a finding suggesting substantial peripheral T-cell clonal expansion. Patients showed significantly higher frequencies than controls for roughly 5 TRBV segments, among them TRBV5-6, TRBV5-1 and TRBV20-1. The multiple sclerosis patient group was slightly younger than the control group.

To demonstrate the VDJtools post-analysis software, TCR beta repertoires were profiled from the peripheral blood of 13 young patients with multiple sclerosis. The multiple sclerosis patients were children and adolescents between roughly 6 and 16 years of age. The protocol used for the library was PCR. TCRdb lists the instrument as Illumina HiSeq 2500. Unique molecular identifiers were incorporated into TCR beta cDNA libraries to reduce PCR and sequencing biases. Per 1 to 10 million input T cells, 500,000 or so cDNA molecules were obtained, such that each molecule approximated one T cell. The same protocol used for the earlier healthy control dataset was applied to prepare and sequence the patient libraries. Within a given batch, samples were prepared together, multiplexed and sequenced on the same HiSeq lane. The paper's data handling went like this. MIGEC handled the raw barcoded reads, throwing out single-read molecular identifier groups before consensus assembly and CDR3 extraction. VDJtools was used for post-analysis of the clonotype tables, with diversity normalized by down-sampling every dataset to the smallest sample size. In repertoire overlap clustering, CDR3 amino acid sequences, but not nucleotide sequences, were matched to correct batch-related cross-sample contamination. TCRdb applied fastp at Q25 and MiXCR to the public reads, then kept only in-frame beta chains. For every CDR3 protein sequence, its rows merge into one entry that carries the most common genes and DNA. The authors' filters were not applied to this entry. For this sample there are hundreds of thousands of distinct CDR3 sequences; 25% to 30% appear just once. Approximately 0.55% of the sample is taken by the ten largest.

Spanning cysteine to phenylalanine, the CDR3 consists of 16 amino acids. Only the CDR3 DNA is retained, 48 bases long and in frame from the first base. V is reduced by 5 bases and J by 4 bases, leaving a spacing of 18 bases between them. For CDR1 and CDR2, the germline V gene lists SGHNT and YENEEA. The sequence was collected from a girl aged 10 to 17 with multiple sclerosis. Sequences were obtained from blood. Recombination connected TRBV11-3 to TRBJ2-1; the D gene is possibly TRBD1 or TRBD2, each agreeing over 5 bases. The nucleotide sequence reads as follows: TGTGCCAGCAGCCGACCGGGACCAAAACCATACAATGAGCAGTTCTTC. It codes for CASSRPGPKPYNEQFF.